Sequencing of this TCR beta chain was carried out in a study of blood T cell repertoires in COVID-19. At the level of the study: Specimens from acute and convalescent COVID-19 originated in the United States, Italy and Spain. Sample material is recorded as cDNA or gDNA derived from T cells, B-cell-depleted T cells, or PBMCs.

This CDR3 has 15 amino acids. Germline lookup yields CDR1 MNHEY and CDR2 SVGAGI. V lost 6 bases and J lost 0, with 11 bases in between. This clone was recorded only once. Per the study methods: How many nucleated cells were present was estimated from reference gene primer amplification. Profiling relied on immunoSEQ multiplex PCR, and the TCRdb table lists in-frame clones only, not all of them. V and J calls and clone size are as listed in that table; D and trimming were resolved from the DNA. The table shows approximately 180,000 clones, with approximately 90% occurring only once. The TCR comes from a human donor in a cohort sampled during active COVID-19. The chain links TRBV6-5 to TRBJ2-2; D is unresolved. What was sequenced was peripheral blood. The CDR3 sequence: CASREWLANTGELFF. CDR3 in DNA: TGTGCCAGCAGGGAGTGGCTAGCGAACACCGGGGAGCTGTTTTTT.